This note documents a single T cell receptor beta chain sequence. Its antigen remains unidentified. This sample is part of a study of post-analysis software for immune sequencing data. General observations from the study: Included in a set of five TRBV segments more frequent in patients than controls were TRBV5-6, TRBV5-1 and TRBV20-1.

This CDR3 has 14 amino acids. The germline CDR1 and CDR2 sequences are SQVTM and ANQGSEA. V lost 4 bases, J lost 4 bases, and 9 bases stayed unmatched. Researchers reported that TCR beta cDNA libraries carried unique molecular identifiers. TCRdb called the PCR reads again in MiXCR, with one record for every CDR3 protein. The data show roughly 800,000 distinct CDR3 sequences, roughly 27% seen once. The sequencing sample was made of blood. This sequence was found in a girl between 10 and 17 years old with multiple sclerosis. The chain links TRBV29-1 to TRBJ1-2; 7 bases align to TRBD1. The CDR3 region is CSVASGQEFYGYTF. As DNA, the CDR3 is TGCAGCGTTGCCTCTGGACAGGAGTTCTATGGCTACACCTTC.